A selection of T cell receptor beta chains follows, all from one sample in a study of blood T cell repertoires in COVID-19. Sequencing was performed with immunoSEQ multiplex PCR; in TCRdb, only in-frame clones are kept and a portion is missing. The sample lists 250,000 to 300,000 clones; around 80% were seen once. Sequencing input: PBMCs or T cells enriched from blood (not recorded which). The receptors shown here come from a man aged 40-55 years who had been exposed to COVID-19. CDR3s include the opening cysteine and the closing phenylalanine or tryptophan. The order of the fields is J gene, V gene, CDR3 protein.

j_call: TRBJ2-1; v_call: TRBV7-7; cdr3_aa: CASSLEIGQGNKNEQFF
j_call: TRBJ2-1; v_call: TRBV9; cdr3_aa: CASAGPAGGSYNEQFF
j_call: TRBJ2-3; v_call: TRBV11-3; cdr3_aa: CASSSGTTSISDTQYF
j_call: TRBJ1-3; v_call: TRBV11-2; cdr3_aa: CASSSTVTGNTIYF
j_call: TRBJ2-7; v_call: TRBV11-2; cdr3_aa: CASSLGGRSYEQYF
j_call: TRBJ2-7; v_call: TRBV19; cdr3_aa: CASSIRGQGSYEQYF
j_call: TRBJ2-7; v_call: TRBV27; cdr3_aa: CASSFTALSYEQYF
j_call: TRBJ2-5; v_call: TRBV6-6; cdr3_aa: CASSYQGGTQYF
j_call: TRBJ2-3; v_call: TRBV11-2; cdr3_aa: CASSSVATRTDTQYF
j_call: TRBJ2-1; v_call: TRBV12-3/TRBV12-4; cdr3_aa: CASSPPINGEQFF
j_call: TRBJ1-2; v_call: TRBV12-3/TRBV12-4; cdr3_aa: CASSSNYGYTF
j_call: TRBJ1-3; v_call: TRBV6-6; cdr3_aa: CASSLTLQGATGNTIYF
j_call: TRBJ1-2; v_call: TRBV29-1; cdr3_aa: CSVVPRQGAGGYTF
j_call: TRBJ2-3; v_call: TRBV24-1; cdr3_aa: CATSGGTSGRGITDTQYF
j_call: TRBJ1-5; v_call: TRBV7-8; cdr3_aa: CASSLRAGGGNQPQHF
j_call: TRBJ1-1; v_call: TRBV6-5; cdr3_aa: CASSNPTQGTEAFF
j_call: TRBJ2-1; v_call: TRBV19; cdr3_aa: CASSIYGRGSSYNEQFF
j_call: TRBJ2-2; v_call: TRBV7-3; cdr3_aa: CASSSTGRTGELFF
j_call: TRBJ2-3; v_call: TRBV12-3/TRBV12-4; cdr3_aa: CASRTQTHTQYF
j_call: TRBJ2-1; v_call: TRBV5-1; cdr3_aa: CASSPGAGAYNEQFF
j_call: TRBJ2-2; v_call: TRBV21-1; cdr3_aa: CASNLQRGSVTGELFF
j_call: TRBJ2-7; v_call: TRBV7-9; cdr3_aa: CASSLGPGSGSPGYEQYF
j_call: TRBJ2-2; v_call: TRBV11-2; cdr3_aa: CASSFQADGRTGELFF